This T cell receptor (beta chain) was recorded in a study of blood T cell repertoires in COVID-19. Study background: The United States, Italy and Spain were the sources of the acute and convalescent COVID-19 samples. Sources were T cells, B-cell-depleted T cells, or PBMCs; the material itself was cDNA or gDNA.

Per the germline V gene, CDR1 is MNHEY and CDR2 is SVGEGT. The CDR3 spans 14 residues. Details on this clone: One junction end disagrees with the germline gene, perhaps due to a read error.

In the authors' methods: Estimates of nucleated cell counts were drawn from the amplification of reference gene primers. Profiled with immunoSEQ multiplex PCR; TCRdb holds only in-frame clones, not every one. V and J calls and clone size are copied from that table; D and trimming were computed from the DNA. The sample lists some 40,000 clones, roughly 78% occurring once. The sample was peripheral blood. This chain joins TRBV6-2 or TRBV6-3 and TRBJ2-4; a weak D match, TRBD2 (6 bases). This TCR was sampled from a man between 65 and 80 years old with acute or convalescent COVID-19. CDR3 sequence: CASSDTGRGFILYF. CDR3 DNA: TGTGCCAGCAGCGACACCGGACGGGGGTTTATTCTGTACTTC.